Each of the 29 T cell receptor beta chains below was sequenced from the same sample in a study of T cell responses to AZD1222 COVID-19 vaccine. Data came from immunoSEQ multiplex PCR; TCRdb stores just in-frame clones and leaves some out. This sample has 120,000 to 150,000 clones; about 93% occur once, and the top ten carry around 1.9%. Sequences were derived from peripheral blood, sampled on day 0 of AZD1222 vaccination. Receptors were obtained from an adult in good health.

This clone was detected a few times. The chain employs TRBV12-3 or TRBV12-4 and TRBJ1-5; the D gene is possibly TRBD1 (6 bases). The V and J ends lost 6 bases and 7 bases respectively, with 13 bases between them. There are 13 residues in the CDR3. For the CDR3, the DNA is TGTGCCAGCAGGAGTAGGGGGTCCCAGCCCCAGCATTTT. Translated: CASRSRGSQPQHF.

A single count supports this clone. The rearrangement joins TRBV5-1 to TRBJ1-6, with D hard to call. Per the germline V gene, CDR1 is SGHRS and CDR2 is YFSETQ. V lost 0 bases to trimming and J lost 7 bases, with 5 bases between them. The CDR3 length is 13 residues. The CDR3 is CASSLALNSPLHF. The CDR3 DNA reads TGCGCCAGCAGCTTGGCCTTGAATTCACCCCTCCACTTT.

The gene calls are TRBV7-2 and TRBJ1-5; D is uncertain. This CDR3 has 13 amino acids. Germline loops: CDR1 SGHTA, CDR2 FQGNSA. Trimming left V 5 bases short and J 4 bases short, with 9 bases between. CDR3 nucleotides: TGTGCCAGCAGCAAAAGGCAAAATCAGCCCCAGCATTTT. Protein: CASSKRQNQPQHF.

The chain couples TRBV7-9 to TRBJ2-3; possible D gene TRBD1, 6 bases. This CDR3 has 13 residues. Germline V gene lookup returns CDR1 SEHNR and CDR2 FQNEAQ (reference sequence). Trimming pared 3 bases from V and 9 bases from J, leaving 13 bases between. The CDR3 DNA sequence: TGTGCCAGCAGCTTTCAGGGGATAGCCACGCAGTATTTT. Protein product: CASSFQGIATQYF.

This rearrangement joins TRBV4-1 to TRBJ1-5; D unclear. CDR1 and CDR2 from the germline V gene are MGHRA and YSYEKL. The CDR3 sequence is 15 residues long. Trimming removed 1 base from V and 4 bases from J, with 11 bases in between. The CDR3 DNA is TGCGCCAGCAGCCAAGTGGAAGCGGGGAATCAGCCCCAGCATTTT. This encodes CASSQVEAGNQPQHF.

The chain has TRBV9 and TRBJ2-7; 11 bases match TRBD1. V gave up 0 bases and J gave up 3 bases; unmatched junction bases: 5. Germline-derived CDR1 and CDR2 are SGDLS and YYNGEE. This CDR3 spans 16 amino acids. CDR3 DNA sequence: TGTGCCAGCAGCGTAGGTCCGGGACAGGGGGGCTACGAGCAGTACTTC. It codes for CASSVGPGQGGYEQYF.

V and J are TRBV6-5 and TRBJ2-3; 8 nucleotides align to TRBD2. The CDR3 sequence is 14 residues long. Germline CDR1 reads MNHEY; CDR2 reads SVGAGI. Trimming cost V 7 bases and J 0 bases; bases outside gene matches: 3. CDR3 in DNA: TGTGCCAGCAATCCGGGAGGGAGCACAGATACGCAGTATTTT. Residues: CASNPGGSTDTQYF.

This clone was detected once. The rearrangement links TRBV7-9 to TRBJ2-5; TRBD1 aligns across 10 bases. Germline lookup yields CDR1 SEHNR and CDR2 FQNEAQ (reference sequence). V shed 4 bases and J 1 base; nucleotides not matched to a gene: 0. This CDR3 is 14 amino acids long. DNA of the CDR3: TGTGCCAGCAGCTGGGACAGGGGCCAAGAGACCCAGTACTTC. This translates into CASSWDRGQETQYF. The full variable domain, its missing parts supplied by reference TRBV7-9 and TRBJ2-5, is DTGVSQNPRHKITKRGQNVTFRCDPISEHNRLYWYRQTLGQGPEFLTYFQNEAQLEKSRLLSDRFSAERPKGSFSTLEIQRTEQGDSAMYLCASSWDRGQETQYFGPGTRLLVL.

J is TRBJ2-7 and V is TRBV9; 9 nucleotides align to TRBD2. This CDR3 is 15 amino acids long. Looked up from germline, CDR1 is SGDLS and CDR2 is YYNGEE. The trim removed 0 bases at V and 2 bases at J, leaving 3 bases unmatched. This CDR3 reads CASSVGSGSTYEQYF. The CDR3 nucleotides read TGTGCCAGCAGCGTAGGTAGCGGGAGTACCTACGAGCAGTACTTC. Together with reference TRBV9 and TRBJ2-7, the CDR3 gives the full variable domain: DSGVTQTPKHLITATGQRVTLRCSPRSGDLSVYWYQQSLDQGLQFLIQYYNGEERAKGNILERFSAQQFPDLHSELNLSSLELGDSALYFCASSVGSGSTYEQYFGPGTRLTVT.

The rearrangement joins TRBV4-2 to TRBJ1-5; weak D call: TRBD1 (6 bases). Germline V gene data show CDR1 as LGHNA and CDR2 as YNFKEQ. Trimming left V 4 bases short and J 2 bases short, with 18 bases between. This CDR3 has 17 amino acids. This CDR3 is CASSRGLTMGGNQPQHF. DNA of the CDR3: TGTGCCAGCAGCCGGGGGCTCACCATGGGAGGCAATCAGCCCCAGCATTTT.

The rearrangement links TRBV7-2 to TRBJ1-6, with 12 bases fitting TRBD1. With 5 bases clipped from V and 10 bases from J, the junction kept 6 bases outside the gene matches. CDR3 length equals 15 residues. Germline V lookup: CDR1 SGHTA, CDR2 FQGNSA. This CDR3 reads CASSPGQGAGSPLHF. CDR3 nucleotides: TGTGCCAGCAGCCCGGGACAGGGGGCAGGCTCACCCCTCCACTTT.

J is TRBJ1-6 and V is TRBV6-5; the D is unclear. Trimming removed 6 bases from V and 5 bases from J, with 8 bases in between. CDR3 length: 13 amino acids. Germline values: CDR1 MNHEY, CDR2 SVGAGI. This CDR3 is CASSLTDNSPLHF. The CDR3 DNA follows: TGTGCCAGCAGCCTAACAGATAATTCACCCCTCCACTTT.

Here the CDR3 DNA reads TGTGCCAGCAGCCTCCAAATAGGCGGCACTGAAGCTTTCTTT. Protein sequence: CASSLQIGGTEAFF. The V gene is TRBV4-2, the J gene TRBJ1-1; D is uncertain. This CDR3 spans 14 amino acids. V was pared by 4 bases and J by 4 bases, with 13 bases between. Germline CDR1 is LGHNA and CDR2 is YNFKEQ.

V and J are TRBV5-1 and TRBJ1-1; the D gene is possibly TRBD1 (6 bases). The CDR3 length is 13 residues. CDR1 is SGHRS, CDR2 YFSETQ, per germline. V lost 4 bases, J lost 5 bases, and 12 bases lay in between. The CDR3 here is CASSALQGTEAFF. Written as DNA, the CDR3 is TGCGCCAGCAGCGCGCTACAGGGAACTGAAGCTTTCTTT.

The rearrangement uses TRBV10-3 and TRBJ2-2, with a weak D call TRBD2 (6 bases). Germline V CDR1 and CDR2: ENHRY, SYGVKD. The CDR3 is 14 amino acids. The germline V and J ends were trimmed by 4 bases and 3 bases, with 9 bases remaining between them. In DNA form, the CDR3 reads TGTGCCATCAGTGGGTCGGGGGACACCGGGGAGCTGTTTTTT. Residues: CAISGSGDTGELFF.

The chain links TRBV7-2 to TRBJ2-4; TRBD2 aligns across 8 bases. The CDR3 contains 15 residues. The junction had 9 bases not matched to a gene; V was cut back by 5 bases and J by 6 bases. Germline CDR1 and CDR2: SGHTA and FQGNSA. The CDR3 coding sequence is TGTGCCAGCAGCGTCCGGGGGGGAGAGGGAAACATTCAGTACTTC. Translation gives CASSVRGGEGNIQYF. The whole variable domain, filled in from reference TRBV7-2 and TRBJ2-4, reads GAGVSQSPSNKVTEKGKDVELRCDPISGHTALYWYRQSLGQGLEFLIYFQGNSAPDKSGLPSDRFSAERTGGSVSTLTIQRTQQEDSAVYLCASSVRGGEGNIQYFGAGTRLSVL.

The DNA for the CDR3 is TGTGCCAGCAGCCAATCGGACGCCGGTGGAAACACCATATATTTT. Amino acids: CASSQSDAGGNTIYF. The chain joins TRBV3-1 (or the pseudogene TRBV3-2) to TRBJ1-3; no clear D. Germline loops: CDR1 LGHDT, CDR2 YNNKEL (reference sequence). With 2 bases removed from V and 3 bases from J, the gap between germline ends came to 11 bases. This CDR3 has 15 amino acids.

This chain connects TRBV7-9 to TRBJ2-7; 7 nucleotides line up with TRBD1. The V gene end was trimmed by 5 bases and the J gene end by 2 bases; junction bases not matched to a gene: 3. The CDR3 length is 13 residues. The germline V gene encodes CDR1 SEHNR and CDR2 FQNEAQ (reference sequence). The CDR3 DNA reads as TGTGCCAGCAGCGCGACAGGGCCCTACGAGCAGTACTTC. Translation: CASSATGPYEQYF.

This rearrangement joins TRBV13 to TRBJ1-3; 7 positions match TRBD1. Per germline, CDR1 PRHDT and CDR2 FYEKMQ (reference sequence). J was trimmed by 0 bases and V by 6 bases; bases with no gene match: 26. This CDR3 region has 22 residues. This CDR3 is CASSISSPLRQGKPFSGNTIYF. The CDR3 DNA follows: TGTGCCAGCAGTATTAGTTCCCCCCTGAGACAGGGTAAACCATTCTCTGGAAACACCATATATTTT.

This clone was observed once. The V gene is TRBV11-2, the J gene TRBJ1-1, with 11 bases aligning to TRBD1. This CDR3 comprises 15 residues. The germline V gene has CDR1 SGHAT and CDR2 FQNNGV. The V gene end was trimmed by 3 bases and the J gene end by 4 bases; junction bases not matched to a gene: 4. CDR3 sequence (DNA): TGTGCCAGCAGCTTCGGACAGGGGGCTGGCACTGAAGCTTTCTTT. This gives the protein CASSFGQGAGTEAFF.

The genes are TRBV13 and TRBJ2-1; D remains ambiguous. The V end was cut by 1 base, the J end by 4 bases, with 20 bases between. The CDR3 extends over 18 amino acids. Germline V gene lookup returns CDR1 PRHDT and CDR2 FYEKMQ (reference sequence). CDR3 nucleotide sequence: TGTGCCAGCAGCTTAGACGGTATTGGGGTCAGTGATTACAATGAGCAGTTCTTC. This translates into CASSLDGIGVSDYNEQFF.

V and J are TRBV6-1 and TRBJ2-7; 8 bases align to TRBD2. The length of the CDR3 is 14 residues. Per the germline V gene, CDR1 is MNHNS and CDR2 is SASEGT. The V and J ends lost 3 bases and 2 bases, in that order; junction bases with no gene match: 3. CDR3 region: CASSDSGGPYEQYF. CDR3 nucleotide sequence: TGTGCCAGCAGTGACAGCGGGGGACCCTACGAGCAGTACTTC.

V is TRBV9 and J is TRBJ1-3; possibly TRBD1 for D (5 bases). CDR3 length: 12 amino acids. The germline V and J ends were trimmed by 4 bases and 8 bases, with 10 bases remaining between them. CDR1 SGDLS and CDR2 YYNGEE come from the germline V gene. As DNA, the CDR3 is TGTGCCAGCAGCCCCCCAGGGTACACCATATATTTT. Translation: CASSPPGYTIYF.

The chain links TRBV5-4 to TRBJ2-2, with D uncertain. V was trimmed by 4 bases and J by 4 bases, leaving 8 bases between them. CDR1 is SGHNT and CDR2 is YYREEE in the germline V gene (reference sequence). This CDR3 is 13 amino acids long. For the CDR3, the DNA is TGTGCCAGCAGCGTAGACACCACCGGGGAGCTGTTTTTT. Its protein product is CASSVDTTGELFF.

The J gene is TRBJ2-5, the V gene TRBV18, with D perhaps matching TRBD2 (5 bases). Germline V gene sequence: CDR1 KGHSH, CDR2 LQKENI. The CDR3 contains 13 residues. Between the trimmed V and J ends, which lost 3 bases and 3 bases, there was a span of 8 bases. The CDR3 region is CASSPAGKETQYF. As DNA, the CDR3 is TGTGCCAGCTCACCTGCCGGGAAAGAGACCCAGTACTTC.

This clone was detected only a few times. V and J are TRBV5-1 and TRBJ2-5; 8 bases fit TRBD1. The CDR3 sequence is 15 residues long. The V gene end was trimmed by 4 bases and the J gene end by 3 bases; junction bases not matched to a gene: 8. CDR1 and CDR2 from the germline V gene are SGHRS and YFSETQ. CDR3 amino acids: CASSPGQAAKETQYF. The CDR3 bases are TGCGCCAGCAGCCCGGGACAGGCGGCTAAAGAGACCCAGTACTTC.

This sequence joins TRBV5-1 and TRBJ1-6, with TRBD1 matching over 8 bases. The CDR3 covers 17 residues. CDR1 and CDR2 from the germline V gene are SGHRS and YFSETQ. With V trimmed by 3 bases and J by 2 bases, 7 bases remained unmatched. This chain's CDR3 is CASSSQGASTYNSPLHF. For the CDR3, the DNA is TGCGCCAGCAGCTCGCAGGGGGCGTCGACCTATAATTCACCCCTCCACTTT.

The gene calls are TRBV5-1 and TRBJ2-1; D remains unclear. CDR3 length: 13 amino acids. Per germline, CDR1 SGHRS and CDR2 YFSETQ. Between the trimmed V and J ends, which lost 1 base and 4 bases, there was a span of 6 bases. DNA of the CDR3: TGCGCCAGCAGCTTGCCGGAATACAATGAGCAGTTCTTC. This codes for CASSLPEYNEQFF.

This rearrangement joins TRBV29-1 to TRBJ2-1; tentative D call: TRBD1 (5 bases). The CDR3 is 13 amino acids. Trimming removed 3 bases at V and 7 bases at J, with 13 bases between. Germline V gene lookup returns CDR1 SQVTM and CDR2 ANQGSEA. The CDR3 sequence: CSVEGQGRNEQFF. In nucleotides, the CDR3 is TGCAGCGTTGAGGGGCAGGGAAGGAATGAGCAGTTCTTC.